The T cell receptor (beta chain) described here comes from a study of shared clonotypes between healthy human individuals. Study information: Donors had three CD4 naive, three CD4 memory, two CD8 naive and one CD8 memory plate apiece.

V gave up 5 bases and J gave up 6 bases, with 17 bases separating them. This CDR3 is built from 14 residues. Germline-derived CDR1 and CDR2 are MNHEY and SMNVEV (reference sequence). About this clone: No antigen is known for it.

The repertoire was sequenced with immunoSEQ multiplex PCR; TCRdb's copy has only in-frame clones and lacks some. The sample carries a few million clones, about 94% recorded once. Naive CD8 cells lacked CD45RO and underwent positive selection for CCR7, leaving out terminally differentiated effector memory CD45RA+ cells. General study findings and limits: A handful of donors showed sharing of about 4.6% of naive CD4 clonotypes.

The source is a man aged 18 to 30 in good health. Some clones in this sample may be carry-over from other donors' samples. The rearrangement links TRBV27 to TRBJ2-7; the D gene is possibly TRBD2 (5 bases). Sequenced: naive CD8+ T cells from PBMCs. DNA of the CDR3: TGTGCCAGCAGTCCCCCCCTGGAGGTGGGCGAGCAGTACTTC. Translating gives CASSPPLEVGEQYF.